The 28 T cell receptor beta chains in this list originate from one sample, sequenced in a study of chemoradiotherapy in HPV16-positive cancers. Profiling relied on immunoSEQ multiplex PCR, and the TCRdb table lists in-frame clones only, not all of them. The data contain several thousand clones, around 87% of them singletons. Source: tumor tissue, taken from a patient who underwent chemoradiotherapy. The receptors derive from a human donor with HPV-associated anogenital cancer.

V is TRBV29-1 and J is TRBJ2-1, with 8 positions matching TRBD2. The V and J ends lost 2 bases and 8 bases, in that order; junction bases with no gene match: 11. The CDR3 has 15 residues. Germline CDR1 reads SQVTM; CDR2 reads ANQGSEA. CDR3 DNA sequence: TGCAGCGTTGAATCCCCGGGAGGGCCAGTCGATGAGCAGTTCTTC. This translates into CSVESPGGPVDEQFF.

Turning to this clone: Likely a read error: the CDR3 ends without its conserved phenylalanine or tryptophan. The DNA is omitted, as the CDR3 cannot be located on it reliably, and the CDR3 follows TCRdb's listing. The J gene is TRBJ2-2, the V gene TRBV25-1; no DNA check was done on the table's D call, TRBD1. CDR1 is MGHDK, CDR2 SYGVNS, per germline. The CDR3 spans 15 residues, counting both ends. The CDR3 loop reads CASSGRQGAGGELVL.

The CDR3 is CAISDAGLSTYNEQFF. The CDR3 coding sequence is TGTGCCATCAGTGATGCTGGCCTATCGACCTACAATGAGCAGTTCTTC. The chain links TRBV10-3 to TRBJ2-1; no reliable D call. The CDR3 spans 16 residues. The germline gives CDR1 ENHRY, CDR2 SYGVKD. V was clipped by 3 bases and J by 2 bases, with 14 bases between them.

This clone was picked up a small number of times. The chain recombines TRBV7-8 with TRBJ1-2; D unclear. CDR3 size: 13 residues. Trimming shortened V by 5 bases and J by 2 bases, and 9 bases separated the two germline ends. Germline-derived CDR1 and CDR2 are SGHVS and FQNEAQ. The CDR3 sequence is CASSLPSNYGYTF. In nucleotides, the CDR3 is TGTGCCAGCAGCCTGCCCTCAAACTATGGCTACACCTTC.

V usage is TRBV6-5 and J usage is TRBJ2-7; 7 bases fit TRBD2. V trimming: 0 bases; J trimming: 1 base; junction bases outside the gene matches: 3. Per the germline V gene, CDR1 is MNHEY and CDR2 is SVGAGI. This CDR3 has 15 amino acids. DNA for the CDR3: TGTGCCAGCAGTTACTCGTCAGCGGGATCCTACGAGCAGTACTTC. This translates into CASSYSSAGSYEQYF.

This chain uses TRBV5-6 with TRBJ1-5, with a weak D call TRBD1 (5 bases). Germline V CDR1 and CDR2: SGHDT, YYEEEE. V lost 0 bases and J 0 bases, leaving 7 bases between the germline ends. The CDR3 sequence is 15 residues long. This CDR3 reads CASSLGQNSNQPQHF. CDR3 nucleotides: TGTGCCAGCAGCTTGGGACAGAATAGCAATCAGCCCCAGCATTTT.

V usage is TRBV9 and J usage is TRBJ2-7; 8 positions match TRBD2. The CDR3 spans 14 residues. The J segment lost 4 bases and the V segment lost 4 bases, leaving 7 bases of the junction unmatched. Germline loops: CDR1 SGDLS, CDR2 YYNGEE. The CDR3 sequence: CASSSGGPFYEQYF. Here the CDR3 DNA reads TGTGCCAGCAGCTCGGGAGGGCCCTTTTACGAGCAGTACTTC.

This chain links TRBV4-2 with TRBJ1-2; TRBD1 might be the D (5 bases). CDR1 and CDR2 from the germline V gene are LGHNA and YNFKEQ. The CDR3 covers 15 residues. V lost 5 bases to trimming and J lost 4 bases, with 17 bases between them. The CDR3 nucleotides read TGTGCCAGCAGCAAAAACCTGGGGACGGTCTATGGCTACACCTTC. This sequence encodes CASSKNLGTVYGYTF.

Written as DNA, the CDR3 is TGCGCCAGCAGTCCATTGGACAGGGACCACGAGCAGTACTTC. Amino acids: CASSPLDRDHEQYF. This chain uses TRBV10-1 with TRBJ2-7, with 8 bases identical to TRBD1. Trimming removed 5 bases from V and 5 bases from J; junction bases left unmatched: 8. This CDR3 is built from 14 residues. Germline V lookup: CDR1 WNHNN, CDR2 SYGVQD (reference sequence).

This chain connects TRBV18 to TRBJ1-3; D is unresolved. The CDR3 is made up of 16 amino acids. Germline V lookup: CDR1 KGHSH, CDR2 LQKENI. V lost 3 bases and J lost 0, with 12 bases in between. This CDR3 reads CASSPPSGDSGNTIYF. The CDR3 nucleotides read TGTGCCAGCTCACCCCCGAGCGGTGACTCTGGAAACACCATATATTTT.

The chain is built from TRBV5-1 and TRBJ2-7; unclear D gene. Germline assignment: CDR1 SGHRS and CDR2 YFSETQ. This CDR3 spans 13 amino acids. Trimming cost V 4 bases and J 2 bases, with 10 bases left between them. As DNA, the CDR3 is TGCGCCAGCAGCCCACCGTCTCCCTACGAGCAGTACTTC. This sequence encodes CASSPPSPYEQYF.

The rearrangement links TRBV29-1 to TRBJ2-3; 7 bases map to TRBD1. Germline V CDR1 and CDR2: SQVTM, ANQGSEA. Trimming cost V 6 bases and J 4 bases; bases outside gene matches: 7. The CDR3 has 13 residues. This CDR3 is CSVLGQDPDTQYF. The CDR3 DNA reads TGCAGCGTCCTTGGACAGGACCCAGATACGCAGTATTTT.

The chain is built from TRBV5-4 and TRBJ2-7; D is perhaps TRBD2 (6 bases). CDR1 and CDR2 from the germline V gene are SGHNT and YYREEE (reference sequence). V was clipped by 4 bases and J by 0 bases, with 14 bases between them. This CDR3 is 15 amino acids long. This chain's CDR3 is CASSRVADSSYEQYF. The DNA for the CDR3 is TGTGCCAGCAGCCGCGTAGCGGATAGCTCCTACGAGCAGTACTTC.

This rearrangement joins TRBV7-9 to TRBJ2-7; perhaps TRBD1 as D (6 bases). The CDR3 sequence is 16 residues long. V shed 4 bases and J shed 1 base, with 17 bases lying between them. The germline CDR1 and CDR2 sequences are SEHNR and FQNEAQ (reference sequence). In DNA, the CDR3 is TGTGCCAGCAGCTCGTCTGGGGGACACTTTTCCTACGAGCAGTACTTC. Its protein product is CASSSSGGHFSYEQYF.

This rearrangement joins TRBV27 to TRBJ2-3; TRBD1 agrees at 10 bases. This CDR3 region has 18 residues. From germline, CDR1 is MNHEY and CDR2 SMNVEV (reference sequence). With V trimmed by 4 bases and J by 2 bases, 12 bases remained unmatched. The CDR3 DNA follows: TGTGCCAGCAGTTATTGGGGGGACAGGGGAAGAATCACAGATACGCAGTATTTT. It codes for CASSYWGDRGRITDTQYF.

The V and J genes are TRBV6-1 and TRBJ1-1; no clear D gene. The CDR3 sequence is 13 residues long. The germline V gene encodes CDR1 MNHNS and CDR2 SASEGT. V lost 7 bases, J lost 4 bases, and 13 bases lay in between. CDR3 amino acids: CASTREESTEAFF. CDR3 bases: TGTGCCAGCACGCGAGAGGAGAGCACTGAAGCTTTCTTT.

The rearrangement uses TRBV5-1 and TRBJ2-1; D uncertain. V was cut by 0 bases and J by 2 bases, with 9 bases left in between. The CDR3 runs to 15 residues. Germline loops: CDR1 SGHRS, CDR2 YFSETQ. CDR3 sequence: CASSLDGPTYNEQFF. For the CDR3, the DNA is TGCGCCAGCAGCTTGGACGGTCCCACCTACAATGAGCAGTTCTTC.

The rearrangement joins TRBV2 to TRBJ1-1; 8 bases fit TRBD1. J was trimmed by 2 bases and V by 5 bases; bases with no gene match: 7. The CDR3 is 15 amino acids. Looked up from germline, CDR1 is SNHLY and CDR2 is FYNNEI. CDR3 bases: TGTGCCAGCAGTCGGACAGGGCAGGTTAACACTGAAGCTTTCTTT. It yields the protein CASSRTGQVNTEAFF.

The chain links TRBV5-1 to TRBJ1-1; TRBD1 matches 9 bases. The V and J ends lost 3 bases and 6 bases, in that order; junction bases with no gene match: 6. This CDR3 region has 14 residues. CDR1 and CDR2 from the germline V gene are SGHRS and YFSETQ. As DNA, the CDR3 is TGCGCCAGCAGCTGGGGGACAGGGAGTTCTGAAGCTTTCTTT. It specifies CASSWGTGSSEAFF.

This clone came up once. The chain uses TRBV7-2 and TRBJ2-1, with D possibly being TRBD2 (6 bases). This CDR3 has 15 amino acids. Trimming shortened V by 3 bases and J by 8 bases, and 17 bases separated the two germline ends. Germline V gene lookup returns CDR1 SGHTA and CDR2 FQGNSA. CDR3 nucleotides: TGTGCCAGCAGCTTGGGGGGAGTCTTAGTCTATGAGCAGTTCTTC. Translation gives CASSLGGVLVYEQFF. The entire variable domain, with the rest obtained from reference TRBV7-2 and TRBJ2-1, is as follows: GAGVSQSPSNKVTEKGKDVELRCDPISGHTALYWYRQSLGQGLEFLIYFQGNSAPDKSGLPSDRFSAERTGGSVSTLTIQRTQQEDSAVYLCASSLGGVLVYEQFFGPGTRLTVL.

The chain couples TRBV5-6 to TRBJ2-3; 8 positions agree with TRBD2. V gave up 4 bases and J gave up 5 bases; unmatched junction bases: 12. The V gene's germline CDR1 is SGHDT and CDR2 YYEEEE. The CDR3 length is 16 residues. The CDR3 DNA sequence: TGTGCCAGCAGCCACGGTGGCGGGAGCGGGAGAGATACGCAGTATTTT. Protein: CASSHGGGSGRDTQYF.

The CDR3 DNA sequence: TGTGCCAGCAGAACAACCGGGATATATGGCTACACCTTC. This gives the protein CASRTTGIYGYTF. The chain combines TRBV6-1 with TRBJ1-2; unclear D gene. CDR3 size: 13 residues. Trimming took 6 bases from V and 5 from J, leaving 13 bases between them. Germline V gives CDR1 MNHNS, CDR2 SASEGT.

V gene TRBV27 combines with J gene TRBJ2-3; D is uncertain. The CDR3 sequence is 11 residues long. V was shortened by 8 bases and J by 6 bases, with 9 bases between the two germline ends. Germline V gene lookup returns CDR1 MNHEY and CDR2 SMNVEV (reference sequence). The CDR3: CASVAPDTQYF. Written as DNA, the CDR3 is TGTGCCAGCGTCGCGCCGGATACGCAGTATTTT.

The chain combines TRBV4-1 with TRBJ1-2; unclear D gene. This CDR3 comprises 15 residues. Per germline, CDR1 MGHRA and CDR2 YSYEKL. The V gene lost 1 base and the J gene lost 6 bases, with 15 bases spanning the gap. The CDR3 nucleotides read TGCGCCAGCAGCCAAGCTGAGAGGGTGAATCATGGCTACACCTTC. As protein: CASSQAERVNHGYTF.

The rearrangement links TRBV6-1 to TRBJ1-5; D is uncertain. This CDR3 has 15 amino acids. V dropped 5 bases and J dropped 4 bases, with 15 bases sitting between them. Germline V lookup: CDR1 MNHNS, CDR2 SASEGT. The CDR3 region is CASSTPWALNQPQHF. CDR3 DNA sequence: TGTGCCAGCAGTACTCCCTGGGCTCTTAATCAGCCCCAGCATTTT.

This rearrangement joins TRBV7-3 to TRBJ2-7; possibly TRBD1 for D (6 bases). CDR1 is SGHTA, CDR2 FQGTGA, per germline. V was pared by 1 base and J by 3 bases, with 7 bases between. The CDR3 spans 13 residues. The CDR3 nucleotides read TGTGCCAGCAGCTTAAGGACAGACTACGAGCAGTACTTC. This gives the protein CASSLRTDYEQYF.

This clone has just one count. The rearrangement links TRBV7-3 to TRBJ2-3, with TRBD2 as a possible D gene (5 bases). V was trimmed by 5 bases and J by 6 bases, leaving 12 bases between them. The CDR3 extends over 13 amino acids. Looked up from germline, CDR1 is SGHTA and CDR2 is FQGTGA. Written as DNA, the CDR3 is TGTGCCAGCAGCCGGCAAGGCGGGGATACGCAGTATTTT. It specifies CASSRQGGDTQYF.

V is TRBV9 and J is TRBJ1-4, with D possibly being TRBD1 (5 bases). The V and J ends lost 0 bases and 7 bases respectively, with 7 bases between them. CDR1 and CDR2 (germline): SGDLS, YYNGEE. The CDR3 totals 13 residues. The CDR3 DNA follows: TGTGCCAGCAGCGTAGGGGGGGGTGAAAAACTGTTTTTT. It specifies CASSVGGGEKLFF.